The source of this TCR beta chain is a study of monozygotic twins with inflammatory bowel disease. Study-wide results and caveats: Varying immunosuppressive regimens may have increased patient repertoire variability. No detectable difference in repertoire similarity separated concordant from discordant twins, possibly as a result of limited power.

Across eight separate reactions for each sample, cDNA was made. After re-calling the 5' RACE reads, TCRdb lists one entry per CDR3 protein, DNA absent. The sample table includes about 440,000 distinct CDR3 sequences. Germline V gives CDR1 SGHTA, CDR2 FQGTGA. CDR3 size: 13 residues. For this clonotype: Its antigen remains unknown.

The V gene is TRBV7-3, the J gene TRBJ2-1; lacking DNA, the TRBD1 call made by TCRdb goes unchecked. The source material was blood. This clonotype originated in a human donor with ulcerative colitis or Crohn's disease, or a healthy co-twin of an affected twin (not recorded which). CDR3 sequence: CASSHTGSNEQFF. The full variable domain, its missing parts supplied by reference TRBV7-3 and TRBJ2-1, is GAGVSQTPSNKVTEKGKYVELRCDPISGHTALYWYRQSLGQGPEFLIYFQGTGAADDSGLPNDRFFAVRPEGSVSTLKIQRTERGDSAVYLCASSHTGSNEQFFGPGTRLTVL.